This TCR beta chain was found in a study of CD8 T cells in ankylosing spondylitis. There are many counts of this clonotype. Its antigen is unidentified. General study points: Ankylosing spondylitis blood seemed to carry a telltale TCR beta motif made of eight or nine highly homologous variants.

Germline assignment: CDR1 LNHDA and CDR2 SQIVND (reference sequence). Losses at the gene ends were 5 bases for V and 6 bases for J; bases not matched to a gene: 10. The CDR3 totals 16 residues. TCRdb re-analysed the 5' RACE reads in MiXCR, keeping a single row per CDR3 protein. The sample lists roughly 150,000 distinct CDR3 sequences; around 32% were seen once. This receptor was identified in a male donor with ankylosing spondylitis. The V call is TRBV19, the J call TRBJ2-5; 12 bases are shared with TRBD2. Material: synovial fluid, either unsorted or a sorted T cell fraction (not recorded which). The CDR3 region has the DNA TGTGCCAGTAGTTTCGGCCTAGCGGGAGGGCCGCAGACCCAGTACTTC. Encoded protein: CASSFGLAGGPQTQYF.